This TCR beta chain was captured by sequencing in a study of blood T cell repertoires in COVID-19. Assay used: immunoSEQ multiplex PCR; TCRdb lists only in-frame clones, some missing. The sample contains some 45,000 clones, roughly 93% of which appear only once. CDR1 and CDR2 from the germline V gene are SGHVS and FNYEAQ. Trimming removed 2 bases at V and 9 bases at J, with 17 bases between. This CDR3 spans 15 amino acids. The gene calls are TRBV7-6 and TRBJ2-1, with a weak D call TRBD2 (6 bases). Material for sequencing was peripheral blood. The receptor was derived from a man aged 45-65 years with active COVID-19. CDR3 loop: CASSLLYGGTFEQFF. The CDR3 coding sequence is TGTGCCAGCAGCTTACTTTATGGCGGGACCTTTGAGCAGTTCTTC.